These 3 T cell receptor beta chains originate from one sample sequenced in a study of blood T cell repertoires in COVID-19. Sequenced by immunoSEQ multiplex PCR; TCRdb stores in-frame clones only, minus some. The data contain some 140,000 clones, approximately 83% of them singletons. Sample: peripheral blood. The origin of the receptors is a woman aged 45-65 years who had recovered from COVID-19.

The rearrangement joins TRBV30 to TRBJ1-5, with 7 nucleotides matching TRBD1. V was pared by 3 bases and J by 5 bases, with 7 bases of the junction left unmatched. Looked up from germline, CDR1 is GTSNPN and CDR2 is SVGIG (reference sequence). This CDR3 spans 14 amino acids. The CDR3 bases are TGTGCCTGGAGCCTGACAGGGACCCATCAGCCCCAGCATTTT. It translates to CAWSLTGTHQPQHF.

The chain couples TRBV4-3 to TRBJ2-2; no reliable D call. Per the germline V gene, CDR1 is LGHNA and CDR2 is YSLEER. The CDR3 is made up of 13 amino acids. V was trimmed by 5 bases and J by 2 bases, leaving 6 bases between them. The CDR3 DNA reads as TGCGCCAGCAGCGGGCCAAACACCGGGGAGCTGTTTTTT. Translated, it gives CASSGPNTGELFF.

The chain has TRBV14 and TRBJ1-1; 7 bases match TRBD1. The V gene's germline CDR1 is SGHDN and CDR2 FVKESK. The CDR3 extends over 18 amino acids. Trimming took 3 bases from V and 0 from J; bases not matched to a gene: 13. The CDR3 here is CASSQGSDRPTMNTEAFF. The CDR3 nucleotides read TGTGCCAGCAGCCAGGGGTCGGACAGGCCCACCATGAACACTGAAGCTTTCTTT.